What follows is one T cell receptor (beta chain) and its context. Original processing notes: Scientists estimated how many nucleated cells there were by amplifying reference gene primers. Profiled with immunoSEQ multiplex PCR; TCRdb holds only in-frame clones, not every one. That table furnishes V, J and clone size, whereas the DNA furnished D and trimming. The data show tens of thousands of clones, with 80% to 90% seen just once and over 4% held by the top ten. This sample was included in a study of blood T cell repertoires in COVID-19. Overall study context: Acute and convalescent COVID-19 samples came from the United States, Italy and Spain. In each case, the material was cDNA or gDNA derived from T cells, B-cell-depleted T cells, or PBMCs.

Looked up from germline, CDR1 is MNHNY and CDR2 is SVGAGI (reference sequence). CDR3 length: 16 residues. Trimming at V came to 3 bases and at J to 2 bases, leaving 7 bases not matched to a gene. What was sequenced was peripheral blood. The genes are TRBV6-6 and TRBJ1-3, with 7 bases that match TRBD1. The clonotype was recovered from a human donor in a cohort sampled during active COVID-19. The CDR3 DNA is TGTGCCAGCAGTTATTACCCCGGGACAGCTGGAAACACCATATATTTT. It codes for CASSYYPGTAGNTIYF.